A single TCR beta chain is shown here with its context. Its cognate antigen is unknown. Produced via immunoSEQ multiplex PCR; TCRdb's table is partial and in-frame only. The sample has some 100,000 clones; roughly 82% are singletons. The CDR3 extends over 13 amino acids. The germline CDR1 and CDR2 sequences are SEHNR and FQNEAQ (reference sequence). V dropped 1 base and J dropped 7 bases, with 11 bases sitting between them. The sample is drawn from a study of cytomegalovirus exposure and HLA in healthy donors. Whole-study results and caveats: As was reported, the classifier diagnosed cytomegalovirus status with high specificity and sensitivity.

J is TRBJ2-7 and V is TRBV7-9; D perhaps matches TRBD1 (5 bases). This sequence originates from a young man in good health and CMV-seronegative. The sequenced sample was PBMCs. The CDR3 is CASSLEAGWEQYF. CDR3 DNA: TGTGCCAGCAGCTTAGAGGCAGGGTGGGAGCAGTACTTC.